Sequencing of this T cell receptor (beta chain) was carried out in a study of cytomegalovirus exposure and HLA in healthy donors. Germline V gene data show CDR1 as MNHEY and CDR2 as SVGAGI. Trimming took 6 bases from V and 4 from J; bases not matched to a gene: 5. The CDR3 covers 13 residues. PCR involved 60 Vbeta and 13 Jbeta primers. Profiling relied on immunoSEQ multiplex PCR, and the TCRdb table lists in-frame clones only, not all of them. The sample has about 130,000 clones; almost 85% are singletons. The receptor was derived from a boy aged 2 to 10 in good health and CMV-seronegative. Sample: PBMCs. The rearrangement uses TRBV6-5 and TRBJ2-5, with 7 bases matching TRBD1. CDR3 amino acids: CASRYRGGETQYF. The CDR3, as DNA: TGTGCCAGCAGGTACAGGGGTGGAGAGACCCAGTACTTC.